This passage covers 18 T cell receptor beta chains from one sample sequenced in a study of blood T cell repertoires in COVID-19. The protocol was immunoSEQ multiplex PCR, while the TCRdb copy is restricted to in-frame clones and leaves out a portion. The sample yields around 100,000 clones, roughly nine tenths seen once. Sequencing used peripheral blood. The origin of the receptors is a human donor with active COVID-19. The donor label of this sample is uncertain.

The chain is built from TRBV28 and TRBJ1-2, with 7 positions matching TRBD1. Unmatched junction bases numbered 10, after V lost 5 bases and J lost 4 bases. The CDR3 consists of 15 residues. Per germline, CDR1 MDHEN and CDR2 SYDVKM. Here the CDR3 reads CASSGPDREFYGYTF. The CDR3 DNA follows: TGTGCCAGCAGTGGGCCTGACAGGGAATTCTATGGCTACACCTTC.

CDR3 nucleotides: TGTGCCAGCAGCCCTCGGGCGGGCGAGCAGTACTTC. This sequence encodes CASSPRAGEQYF. V and J are TRBV11-2 and TRBJ2-7, with D possibly TRBD2 on 5 matching bases. The V gene's germline CDR1 is SGHAT and CDR2 FQNNGV. V was shortened by 5 bases and J by 6 bases, with 11 bases between the two germline ends. This CDR3 is built from 12 residues.

The rearrangement uses TRBV11-3 and TRBJ1-1; possible D gene TRBD1, 6 bases. Germline V lookup: CDR1 SGHNT, CDR2 YENEEA. The CDR3 has 13 residues. Between the trimmed V and J ends, which lost 5 bases and 5 bases, there was a span of 12 bases. CDR3 sequence: CASSRQEETEAFF. The CDR3 region has the DNA TGTGCCAGCAGCCGACAGGAAGAAACTGAAGCTTTCTTT. The full variable domain, rest sourced from reference TRBV11-3 and TRBJ1-1, is EAGVVQSPRYKIIEKKQPVAFWCNPISGHNTLYWYLQNLGQGPELLIRYENEEAVDDSQLPKDRFSAERLKGVDSTLKIQPAELGDSAVYLCASSRQEETEAFFGQGTRLTVV.

The sample holds one count of this clone. The chain links TRBV7-9 to TRBJ1-4; TRBD1 aligns across 9 bases. Germline V gives CDR1 SEHNR, CDR2 FQNEAQ (reference sequence). The J segment lost 5 bases and the V segment lost 5 bases, leaving 6 bases of the junction unmatched. CDR3 length equals 15 residues. The CDR3 nucleotides read TGTGCCAGCAGCACGCGGACAGGGGCGAATGAAAAACTGTTTTTT. Its protein product is CASSTRTGANEKLFF.

V gene TRBV5-1 combines with J gene TRBJ2-1; D is perhaps TRBD2 (7 bases). The CDR3 is 16 amino acids. Trimming shortened V by 0 bases and J by 7 bases, and 17 bases separated the two germline ends. Germline V gene data show CDR1 as SGHRS and CDR2 as YFSETQ. CDR3 residues: CASSLAEGGPSNEQFF. The DNA of the CDR3 is TGCGCCAGCAGCTTGGCCGAGGGGGGGCCGAGTAATGAGCAGTTCTTC.

The chain is built from TRBV27 and TRBJ2-1; D may be TRBD2 (6 bases). This CDR3 is built from 15 residues. The V end was cut by 6 bases, the J end by 3 bases, with 15 bases between. Germline CDR1 MNHEY, CDR2 SMNVEV (reference sequence). The CDR3 sequence is CASSGSPGVYNEQFF. As DNA, the CDR3 is TGTGCCAGCAGCGGCAGCCCGGGAGTCTACAATGAGCAGTTCTTC.

V gene TRBV9 combines with J gene TRBJ2-7; the match to TRBD1 covers 11 bases. Germline V gives CDR1 SGDLS, CDR2 YYNGEE. The CDR3 is 15 residues long. With 4 bases clipped from V and 3 bases from J, the junction kept 6 bases outside the gene matches. The CDR3 nucleotides are TGTGCCAGCAGCCCGCGGACAGGGGGCGACTACGAGCAGTACTTC. Protein product: CASSPRTGGDYEQYF.

The chain employs TRBV7-2 and TRBJ2-2; the D gene is possibly TRBD1 (7 bases). V was pared by 5 bases and J by 3 bases, with 22 bases between. Looked up from germline, CDR1 is SGHTA and CDR2 is FQGNSA. The CDR3 contains 18 residues. The CDR3 is CASSHIRQGGFDTGELFF. The CDR3 DNA sequence: TGTGCCAGCAGCCATATACGACAGGGAGGTTTCGACACCGGGGAGCTGTTTTTT.

V gene TRBV20-1 combines with J gene TRBJ2-3; D remains unclear. Germline CDR1 DFQATT, CDR2 SNEGSKA (reference sequence). The CDR3 consists of 10 residues. V was clipped by 6 bases and J by 6 bases, with 7 bases between them. CDR3: CSAEQDTQYF. The CDR3, as DNA: TGCAGTGCAGAACAGGATACGCAGTATTTT.

The rearrangement joins TRBV4-1 to TRBJ1-6; tentatively, D is TRBD1 (5 bases). Germline loops: CDR1 MGHRA, CDR2 YSYEKL. CDR3 length equals 19 residues. Trimming took off 0 bases at V and 7 bases at J, with 22 bases between the two ends. The CDR3: CASSQDPRARAGDNSPLHF. For the CDR3, the DNA is TGCGCCAGCAGCCAAGACCCCAGAGCCAGGGCCGGTGACAATTCACCCCTCCACTTT.

This chain links TRBV13 with TRBJ2-7; weak D call: TRBD2 (5 bases). V was shortened by 1 base and J by 6 bases, with 7 bases between the two germline ends. CDR1 and CDR2 (germline): PRHDT, FYEKMQ (reference sequence). The CDR3 consists of 12 residues. CDR3 sequence reads: CASSLAGVEQYF. CDR3 nucleotide sequence: TGTGCCAGCAGCTTAGCCGGGGTCGAGCAGTACTTC.

This clone came up once. The gene calls are TRBV24-1 and TRBJ2-5, with TRBD1 as a possible D gene (6 bases). The V and J ends lost 4 bases and 4 bases respectively, with 12 bases between them. There are 14 residues in the CDR3. Looked up from germline, CDR1 is KGHDR and CDR2 is SFDVKD. CDR3 sequence: CATSDPQGTETQYF. The CDR3 DNA reads as TGTGCCACCAGTGACCCCCAGGGGACAGAGACCCAGTACTTC.

The chain links TRBV11-2 to TRBJ2-5; TRBD2 might be the D (5 bases). Trimming took off 0 bases at V and 7 bases at J, with 21 bases between the two ends. Germline V lookup: CDR1 SGHAT, CDR2 FQNNGV. CDR3 size: 17 residues. The CDR3 protein is CASSLDRRRPTPGTQYF. As DNA, the CDR3 is TGTGCCAGCAGCTTAGATAGGAGGCGCCCCACCCCCGGGACCCAGTACTTC.

The CDR3 region is CASSSQPGLATGELFF. As DNA, the CDR3 is TGTGCCAGCAGCAGCCAACCGGGACTAGCGACCGGGGAGCTGTTTTTT. V and J are TRBV3-1 (or the pseudogene TRBV3-2) and TRBJ2-2; 10 nucleotides line up with TRBD2. The CDR3 runs to 16 residues. The germline V gene encodes CDR1 LGHDT and CDR2 YNNKEL (reference sequence). J lost 5 bases, V lost 5 bases, and 8 bases had no gene match.

In nucleotides, the CDR3 is TGTGCCAGCAGGCGGGGGGGCGGGAATGAGCAGTTCTTC. Amino acids: CASRRGGGNEQFF. The chain combines TRBV28 with TRBJ2-1; TRBD2 agrees at 9 bases. Germline CDR1 and CDR2: MDHEN and SYDVKM. V gave up 6 bases and J gave up 7 bases; unmatched junction bases: 4. The CDR3 contains 13 residues. Variable domain in full (rest from reference TRBV28 and TRBJ2-1): DVKVTQSSRYLVKRTGEKVFLECVQDMDHENMFWYRQDPGLGLRLIYFSYDVKMKEKGDIPEGYSVSREKKERFSLILESASTNQTSMYLCASRRGGGNEQFFGPGTRLTVL.

The CDR3 region is CASGIRGLTGELFF. CDR3 coding DNA: TGTGCCAGTGGGATTCGGGGTCTAACCGGGGAGCTGTTTTTT. V and J are TRBV19 and TRBJ2-2, with a tentative D call TRBD2 (5 bases). V was pared by 8 bases and J by 5 bases, with 15 bases between. The CDR3 sequence is 14 residues long. Germline-derived CDR1 and CDR2 are LNHDA and SQIVND (reference sequence). The whole variable domain, remainder taken from reference TRBV19 and TRBJ2-2, is DGGITQSPKYLFRKEGQNVTLSCEQNLNHDAMYWYRQDPGQGLRLIYYSQIVNDFQKGDIAEGYSVSREKKESFPLTVTSAQKNPTAFYLCASGIRGLTGELFFGEGSRLTVL.

This clone was picked up one time. The chain employs TRBV4-1 and TRBJ2-1; no reliable D call. The CDR3 length is 15 residues. V was pared by 0 bases and J by 4 bases, with 10 bases between. Germline V lookup: CDR1 MGHRA, CDR2 YSYEKL. The CDR3 bases are TGCGCCAGCAGCCAAGAATCGGCGGATTACAATGAGCAGTTCTTC. Protein sequence: CASSQESADYNEQFF.

This chain connects TRBV5-1 to TRBJ1-1; 11 nucleotides line up with TRBD1. The CDR3 runs 15 residues. Per germline, CDR1 SGHRS and CDR2 YFSETQ. Trimming at V came to 4 bases and at J to 4 bases, leaving 6 bases not matched to a gene. CDR3 amino acids: CASSHGQGAVTEAFF. The CDR3 DNA follows: TGCGCCAGCAGCCACGGACAGGGGGCGGTCACTGAAGCTTTCTTT.